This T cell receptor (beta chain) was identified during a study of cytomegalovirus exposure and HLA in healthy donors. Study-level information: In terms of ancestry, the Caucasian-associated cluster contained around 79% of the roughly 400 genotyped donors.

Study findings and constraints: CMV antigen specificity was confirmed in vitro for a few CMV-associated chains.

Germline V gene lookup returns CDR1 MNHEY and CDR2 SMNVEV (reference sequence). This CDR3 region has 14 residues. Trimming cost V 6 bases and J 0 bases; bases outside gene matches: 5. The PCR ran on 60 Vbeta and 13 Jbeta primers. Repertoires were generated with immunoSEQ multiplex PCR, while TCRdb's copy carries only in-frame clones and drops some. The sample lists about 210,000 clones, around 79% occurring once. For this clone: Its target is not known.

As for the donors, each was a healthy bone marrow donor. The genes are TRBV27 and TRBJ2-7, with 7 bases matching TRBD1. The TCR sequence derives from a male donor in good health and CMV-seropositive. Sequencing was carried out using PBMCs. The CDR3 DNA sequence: TGTGCCAGCAGCTACAGGGGTGGCTCCTACGAGCAGTACTTC. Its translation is CASSYRGGSYEQYF.